Below, 11 T cell receptor beta chains from the same sample are listed, as sequenced in a study of shared clonotypes between healthy human individuals (dated by TCRdb to 2019 to 2021). CD8 naive samples consisted of CD45RO-negative cells that were positively selected for CCR7, yielding a CD45RA+CCR7+ population without TemRA cells. Receptor libraries were prepared by the immunoSEQ multiplex PCR assay. Imported from immuneACCESS, the table was reduced by TCRdb to in-frame sequences with V and J called. These copies leave out some clones; in studies compared against another copy, an unresolved V gene accounts for under half, and the cause of the remainder is not known. This sample is represented by 2 million to 2.5 million clones; 85% to 95% of them were singletons. The ten largest account for about 1.1% of the sample. Material: naive CD8+ T cells sorted from blood. In the paper's terms, the cell subset or site label means: CD45RA+CCR7+. The receptors were gathered from a man younger than 35 in good health.

V and J are TRBV4-3 and TRBJ1-4; D unresolved. V gave up 5 bases and J gave up 8 bases, with 24 bases separating them. The CDR3 contains 17 residues. CDR1 is LGHNA and CDR2 is YSLEER in the germline V gene. In DNA form, the CDR3 reads TGCGCCAGCAGCTTACTAACCGGCCCCGGGAAATTAGAAAAACTGTTTTTT. It translates to CASSLLTGPGKLEKLFF.

The chain joins TRBV7-8 to TRBJ2-7; 10 bases fit TRBD2. The CDR3 sequence is 16 residues long. V trimming: 3 bases; J trimming: 0 bases; junction bases outside the gene matches: 5. Per germline, CDR1 SGHVS and CDR2 FQNEAQ. The CDR3 loop reads CASSFDRLAGSYEQYF. The CDR3 DNA is TGTGCCAGCAGCTTCGACCGACTAGCGGGCTCCTACGAGCAGTACTTC.

This chain connects TRBV7-2 to TRBJ2-7, with 10 nucleotides matching TRBD2. CDR1 is SGHTA, CDR2 FQGNSA, per germline. Trimming took 4 bases from V and 3 from J; bases not matched to a gene: 3. The CDR3 has 14 residues. The CDR3 loop is CASSSSSGSYEQYF. Written as DNA, the CDR3 is TGTGCCAGCAGCTCCTCTAGCGGGAGCTACGAGCAGTACTTC.

The chain employs TRBV19 and TRBJ2-4; 8 bases line up with TRBD1. The CDR3 length is 14 residues. V lost 6 bases and J lost 3; bases outside the gene matches: 4. The germline gives CDR1 LNHDA, CDR2 SQIVND (reference sequence). The CDR3, as DNA: TGTGCCAGTAGACCGGACAGGGACAAAAACATTCAGTACTTC. This translates into CASRPDRDKNIQYF. Full variable domain (remainder filled in from reference TRBV19 and TRBJ2-4): DGGITQSPKYLFRKEGQNVTLSCEQNLNHDAMYWYRQDPGQGLRLIYYSQIVNDFQKGDIAEGYSVSREKKESFPLTVTSAQKNPTAFYLCASRPDRDKNIQYFGAGTRLSVL.

The chain joins TRBV7-9 to TRBJ1-2; D ambiguous. There are 11 residues in the CDR3. Trimming pared 8 bases from V and 8 bases from J, leaving 12 bases between. Germline loops: CDR1 SEHNR, CDR2 FQNEAQ (reference sequence). CDR3 nucleotide sequence: TGTGCCAGCGTCTGGTTTAAGGGCTACACCTTC. Translation gives CASVWFKGYTF.

This rearrangement joins TRBV9 to TRBJ2-5; D tentatively fits TRBD1 or TRBD2 (5 bases each). Germline V lookup: CDR1 SGDLS, CDR2 YYNGEE. The CDR3 contains 16 residues. The V end was cut by 4 bases, the J end by 2 bases, with 18 bases between. Here the CDR3 DNA reads TGTGCCAGCAGCCTAGGACACTCCCGGACTCAAGAGACCCAGTACTTC. Translated, it gives CASSLGHSRTQETQYF.

This chain links TRBV6-1 with TRBJ2-7; D ambiguous. The ends were cut back, 1 base at V and 2 bases at J, with 9 bases in the middle. Germline values: CDR1 MNHNS, CDR2 SASEGT. The CDR3 is made up of 14 amino acids. CDR3 amino acids: CASSEVVIAYEQYF. The CDR3, as DNA: TGTGCCAGCAGTGAAGTGGTCATAGCCTACGAGCAGTACTTC.

The V gene is TRBV5-1, the J gene TRBJ2-7; D is uncertain. Germline CDR1 is SGHRS and CDR2 is YFSETQ. Trimming removed 4 bases at V and 2 bases at J, with 16 bases between. The CDR3 contains 15 residues. CDR3 nucleotides: TGCGCCAGCAGCAAGAAGGACGGCACCACCTACGAGCAGTACTTC. As protein: CASSKKDGTTYEQYF. The complete variable domain, with remaining parts taken from reference TRBV5-1 and TRBJ2-7, reads KAGVTQTPRYLIKTRGQQVTLSCSPISGHRSVSWYQQTPGQGLQFLFEYFSETQRNKGNFPGRFSGRQFSNSRSEMNVSTLELGDSALYLCASSKKDGTTYEQYFGPGTRLTVT.

This rearrangement joins TRBV7-2 to TRBJ2-7; maybe TRBD2 (6 bases). V lost 4 bases, J lost 2 bases, and 9 bases lay in between. The CDR3 consists of 13 residues. Germline V gives CDR1 SGHTA, CDR2 FQGNSA. CDR3 sequence: CASSWGLAYEQYF. DNA of the CDR3: TGTGCCAGCAGCTGGGGACTTGCCTACGAGCAGTACTTC.

This rearrangement joins TRBV6-1 to TRBJ2-3; unclear D gene. Germline V gives CDR1 MNHNS, CDR2 SASEGT. The CDR3 extends over 15 amino acids. The ends were cut back, 1 base at V and 0 bases at J, with 8 bases in the middle. The CDR3 loop reads CASSEEQASTDTQYF. In nucleotides, the CDR3 is TGTGCCAGCAGTGAAGAGCAGGCTAGCACAGATACGCAGTATTTT.

The chain recombines TRBV5-1 with TRBJ1-4; the match to TRBD1 covers 8 bases. This CDR3 spans 16 amino acids. Germline lookup yields CDR1 SGHRS and CDR2 YFSETQ. With 0 bases clipped from V and 7 bases from J, the junction kept 8 bases outside the gene matches. The CDR3 coding sequence is TGCGCCAGCAGCTTGGCCCCGCCGGACAGGGTTGAAAAACTGTTTTTT. Protein: CASSLAPPDRVEKLFF.